Below, one TCR beta chain is given with its context. V was clipped by 4 bases and J by 3 bases; unmatched bases: 18. This CDR3 comprises 18 residues. CDR1 is MNHNS and CDR2 is SASEGT in the germline V gene. Here immunoSEQ multiplex PCR was the method, and the copy in TCRdb shows in-frame clones only, minus some. The table has more than 90,000 clones, more than 90% seen once. The sample comes from a study of technical replicates of blood from a few donors. This TCR was recovered from a human donor in good health. V usage is TRBV6-1 and J usage is TRBJ2-7; 7 positions match TRBD2. Sequencing was done on a sample of T cells isolated from PBMCs. The CDR3, as DNA: TGTGCCAGCAGTGCTTTACAACCGGGACTATCATACCGCTACGAGCAGTACTTC. It yields the protein CASSALQPGLSYRYEQYF.